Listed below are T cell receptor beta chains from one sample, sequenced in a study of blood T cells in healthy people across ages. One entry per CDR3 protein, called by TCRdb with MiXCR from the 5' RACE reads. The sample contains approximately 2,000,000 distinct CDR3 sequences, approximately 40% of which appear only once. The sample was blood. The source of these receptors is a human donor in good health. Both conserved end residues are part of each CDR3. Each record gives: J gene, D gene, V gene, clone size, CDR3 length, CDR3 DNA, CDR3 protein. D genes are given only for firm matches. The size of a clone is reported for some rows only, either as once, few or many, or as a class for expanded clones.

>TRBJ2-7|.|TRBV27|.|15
TGTGCCAGCAGTTTAATGGTTGGGGGGGCGTACGAGCAGTACTTC
CASSLMVGGAYEQYF
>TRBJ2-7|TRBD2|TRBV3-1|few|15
TGTGCCAGCAGCCAACGGCGGGGGGACTCATACGAGCAGTACTTC
CASSQRRGDSYEQYF
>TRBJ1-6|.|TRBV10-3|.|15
TGTGCCATCAGTCCCGGCGGGACCTATAATTCACCCCTCCACTTT
CAISPGGTYNSPLHF
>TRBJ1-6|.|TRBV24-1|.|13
TGTGCCACCCAGGGGAGGGTTAATTCACCCCTCCACTTT
CATQGRVNSPLHF
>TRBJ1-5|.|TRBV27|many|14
TGTGCCAGCAAGGATAGTTGGGGGACTCAGCCCCAGCATTTT
CASKDSWGTQPQHF
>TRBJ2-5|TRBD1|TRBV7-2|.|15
TGTGTCAGCAGCACCTGGGACAGCGAACAAGAGACCCAGTACTTC
CVSSTWDSEQETQYF
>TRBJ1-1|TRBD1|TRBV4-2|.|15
TGTGCCAGCAGCCAAAGGACAGGGGAAAACACTGAAGCTTTCTTT
CASSQRTGENTEAFF
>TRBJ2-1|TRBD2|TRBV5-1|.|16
TGCGCCAGCAGCCCCGGGAGGATGATCTCCTACAATGAGCAGTTCTTC
CASSPGRMISYNEQFF
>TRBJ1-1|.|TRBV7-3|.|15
TGTGCCAGCAGCTTGACTGACCTGCGGGTGACTGAAGCTTTCTTT
CASSLTDLRVTEAFF
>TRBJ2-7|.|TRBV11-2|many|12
TGTGCCAGCAGCCCCGTGGGCGACGAGCAGTACTTC
CASSPVGDEQYF
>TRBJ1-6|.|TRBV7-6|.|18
TGTGCCAGCAGCTCAACGGTGACAGTCCCGTCCTATAATTCACCCCTCCACTTT
CASSSTVTVPSYNSPLHF
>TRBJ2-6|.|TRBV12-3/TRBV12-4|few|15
TGTGCCAGCAGTGAACGGGGGACTTGGGCCAACGTCCTGACTTTC
CASSERGTWANVLTF
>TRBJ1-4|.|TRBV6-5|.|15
TGTGCCAGCAGTTATTCGGGGCTAAAAGGGGAAAAACTGTTTTTT
CASSYSGLKGEKLFF
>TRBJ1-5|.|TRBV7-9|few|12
TGTGCCAGCAGCTTAAACGATCAGCCCCAGCATTTT
CASSLNDQPQHF
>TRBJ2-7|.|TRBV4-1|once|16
TGCGCCAGCAGCCAAGTGGGGGAAGGAAGGGCTTACGAGCAGTACTTC
CASSQVGEGRAYEQYF
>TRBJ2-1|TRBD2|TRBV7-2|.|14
TGTGCCAGCACCCTAGTCACTAGCGGGGGGGCGGGGTTCTTC
CASTLVTSGGAGFF
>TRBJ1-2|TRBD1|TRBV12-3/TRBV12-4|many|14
TGTGCCAGCAGCCCCGGACAGGGAGTCTATGGCTACACCTTC
CASSPGQGVYGYTF
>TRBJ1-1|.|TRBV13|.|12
TGTGCCAGCAGAAACCGGGCCCAAGCAGCTTTCTTT
CASRNRAQAAFF
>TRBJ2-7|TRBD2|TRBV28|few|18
TGTGCCAGCAGTTTATTCCTTGGGCGGGGGACTAGCTCCTACGAGCAGTACTTC
CASSLFLGRGTSSYEQYF
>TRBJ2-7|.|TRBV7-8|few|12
TGTGCCAGCAGCTTAAGAAGCGACGAGCAGTACTTC
CASSLRSDEQYF
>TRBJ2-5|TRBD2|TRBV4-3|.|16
TGCGCCAGCAGCCAAACTAGCGGGGGTTCTGGAGAGACCCAGTACTTC
CASSQTSGGSGETQYF
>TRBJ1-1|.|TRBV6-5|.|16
TGTGCCAGCAGTTACTCGATTGGGGCAGGTTGGACTGAAGCTTTCTTT
CASSYSIGAGWTEAFF
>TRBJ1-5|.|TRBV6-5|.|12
TGTGCCAGCAAGGGGCCAAATCAGCCCCAGCATTTT
CASKGPNQPQHF
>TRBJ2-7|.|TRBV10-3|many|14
TGTGCCATCAGTGAGATGGGCCAGTTATACGAGCAGTACTTC
CAISEMGQLYEQYF
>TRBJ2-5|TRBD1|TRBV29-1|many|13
TGCAGCGGACGGACAGGGGGTAAAGAGACCCAGTACTTC
CSGRTGGKETQYF
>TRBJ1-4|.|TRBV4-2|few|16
TGTGCCAGCAGCCAAGATCTGGCAGGTTCCAATGAAAAACTGTTTTTT
CASSQDLAGSNEKLFF
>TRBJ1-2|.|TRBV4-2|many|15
TGTGCCAGCAGTCAGGGAGCAGGGGTCCAATATGGCTACACCTTC
CASSQGAGVQYGYTF
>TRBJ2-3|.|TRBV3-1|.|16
TGTGCCAGCAGCCAAGATTCGCGGGGAGGAACAGATACGCAGTATTTT
CASSQDSRGGTDTQYF
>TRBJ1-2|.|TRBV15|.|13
TGTGCCACCAGCCCACTTTTGGGCTATGGCTACACCTTC
CATSPLLGYGYTF
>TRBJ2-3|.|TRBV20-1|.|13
TGCAGTGCTAAGGACACCAATACAGATACGCAGTATTTT
CSAKDTNTDTQYF
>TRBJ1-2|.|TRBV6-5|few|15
TGTGCCAGCAGTTACTCCTTTGGCTCGTCCTATGGCTACACCTTC
CASSYSFGSSYGYTF
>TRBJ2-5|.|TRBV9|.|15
TGTGCCAGCAGCCACGGAGGGGCCTACCAAGAGACCCAGTACTTC
CASSHGGAYQETQYF
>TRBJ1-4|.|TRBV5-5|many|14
TGTGCCAGCGCCCGGGGGGCAGCTAATGAAAAACTGTTTTTT
CASARGAANEKLFF
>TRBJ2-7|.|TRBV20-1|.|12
TGCAGTGCTAGAGTGGGGTGGGACGAGCAGTACTTC
CSARVGWDEQYF
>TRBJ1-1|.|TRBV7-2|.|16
TGTGCCAGCAGCTTAGGGGCAAGAGGGATGGGCACTGAAGCTTTCTTT
CASSLGARGMGTEAFF
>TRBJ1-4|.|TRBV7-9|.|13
TGTGCCAGCAGCTTATGGGCCATTGAAAAACTGTTTTTT
CASSLWAIEKLFF
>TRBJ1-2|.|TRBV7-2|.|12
TGTGCCAGCAGCTTTTCACACTATGGCTACACCTTC
CASSFSHYGYTF
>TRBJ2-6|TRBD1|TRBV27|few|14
TGTGCCAGCCCCGAGGACAGGGACACCAACGTCCTGACTTTC
CASPEDRDTNVLTF
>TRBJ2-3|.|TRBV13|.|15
TGTGCCAACAGCTTAGATCGCGGGCTCACAGATACGCAGTATTTT
CANSLDRGLTDTQYF
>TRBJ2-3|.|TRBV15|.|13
TGTGCCACCAGCAGATCCAAGCGGGATACGCAGTATTTT
CATSRSKRDTQYF